This TCR beta chain stems from a study of T cells in Graves' hyperthyroidism and ophthalmopathy. For this clonotype: One junction end disagrees with the germline gene, perhaps due to a read error.

Amplification yielded TCR beta CDR3 regions, with RNA transcripts as the source. HTBI primers drove first-round RT-PCR of the TCR CDR3. TCRdb processed the multiplex PCR reads anew with MiXCR; each CDR3 protein has one entry. The sample consists of roughly 500,000 distinct CDR3 sequences, around 50% of them appearing once. Germline CDR1 and CDR2: MRHNA and SNTAGT. The CDR3 loop spans 17 amino acids. This clonotype originated in an adult woman with Graves' disease, either hyperthyroidism or ophthalmopathy (not recorded which). J is TRBJ2-5 and V is TRBV6-4; TRBD2 aligns across 10 bases. The specimen sequenced was peripheral blood or thyroid tissue (not recorded which). This chain's CDR3 is CASRDSLLAGLQETQYF. The CDR3 DNA reads TGTGCCAGCAGAGACTCCTTACTAGCGGGACTCCAAGAGACCCAGTACTTC.